The 28 T cell receptor beta chains given below trace back to one sample, sequenced in a study of Tregs in tolerant kidney transplant recipients. Method: immunoSEQ multiplex PCR; TCRdb's copy keeps in-frame clones and lacks some. Its clone listing holds 30,000 to 40,000 clones. Recipients received nonmyeloablative bone marrow transplants from related graft donors, with transient mixed chimerism. The sample here was CD4+ T cells from blood (PBMCs), taken 24 months after the transplant. The receptors were sampled from a human patient who received a combined kidney and bone marrow transplant. Some of the T cells may derive from the graft donor.

Note on this clone: From the germline J gene comes the end of the CDR3, since the read stops 3 residues before it. The chain combines TRBV23-1 with TRBJ2-3; D is perhaps TRBD2 (6 bases). TRBV23-1 is an open reading frame whose function is uncertain. V lost 5 bases, J lost 0 bases, and 15 bases lay in between. The CDR3 spans 16 residues. Incomplete CDR3 DNA: TGCGCCAGCAGTACCGGGAGACAGCCCAGCACAGATACG. It translates to CASSTGRQPSTDT. In full, the CDR3 is CASSTGRQPSTDTQYF.

Partial CDR3 DNA: TGCGCCAGCAGCTCTATCCTAGCGGGAGGGCCGACCGGGGAG. This gives the protein CASSSILAGGPTGE. Given in full, the CDR3 is CASSSILAGGPTGELFF. The genes are TRBV5-1 and TRBJ2-2; 12 bases are a match to TRBD2. Coverage ceases 3 residues before the CDR3 finishes, and the germline J gene fills in the end. V shed 3 bases, J shed 5 bases, and the junction held 8 bases outside the gene matches. The V gene's germline CDR1 is SGHRS and CDR2 YFSETQ. The CDR3 has 17 amino acids.

About this clone: The read is 3 residues too short to cover the CDR3 end, so that end is filled in from the germline J gene. This chain uses TRBV20-1 with TRBJ1-1; D remains ambiguous. Between the trimmed V and J ends, which lost 1 base and 0 bases, there was a span of 6 bases. Looked up from germline, CDR1 is DFQATT and CDR2 is SNEGSKA (reference sequence). The CDR3 sequence is 13 residues long. CDR3 loop: CSARAHMNTEAFF. The sequenced CDR3 bases are TGCAGTGCTAGAGCCCACATGAACACTGAA.

In regard to this clone: The missing CDR3 end, 3 residues past where the read stops, is filled in from the germline J gene. The chain employs TRBV19 and TRBJ2-6, with 9 bases lining up with TRBD1. CDR1 and CDR2 from the germline V gene are LNHDA and SQIVND (reference sequence). There are 14 residues in the CDR3. The V segment lost 8 bases and the J segment 2 bases; nucleotides outside the gene matches: 1. The part of the CDR3 DNA that was read is TGTGCCAGTCGGACAGGGGCTGGGGCCAACGTC. Its translation is CASRTGAGANV. The whole CDR3 region reads CASRTGAGANVLTF.

Note on this clone: The read falls 3 residues short of the CDR3 end, and the missing part is taken from the germline J gene. J is TRBJ1-5 and V is TRBV19; maybe TRBD1 (5 bases). Trimming took off 6 bases at V and 3 bases at J, with 18 bases between the two ends. Germline values: CDR1 LNHDA, CDR2 SQIVND (reference sequence). The CDR3 sequence is 16 residues long. CDR3 DNA, as far as it was read: TGTGCCAGTAGGACCCCAGGGCGAGGGGACAATCAGCCC. Protein product: CASRTPGRGDNQP. The complete CDR3 protein is CASRTPGRGDNQPQHF.

About this clone: Read data end 3 residues before the CDR3 end; the end is taken from the germline J gene. V is TRBV11-2 and J is TRBJ2-5, with D possibly matching TRBD2 (5 bases). This CDR3 is built from 15 residues. V shed 0 bases and J shed 5 bases, with 13 bases lying between them. Germline CDR1 is SGHAT and CDR2 is FQNNGV. CDR3 DNA (partial): TGTGCCAGCAGCTTAGATGAGGGCAGGTGGGAGACC. Translating gives CASSLDEGRWET. From start to end, the CDR3 is CASSLDEGRWETQYF.

To note about this clone: The read ends 3 residues early relative to the CDR3; the germline J gene fills the gap. V gene TRBV20-1 combines with J gene TRBJ2-7; 7 bases match TRBD2. CDR1 and CDR2 from the germline V gene are DFQATT and SNEGSKA (reference sequence). The CDR3 sequence is 13 residues long. J was trimmed by 3 bases and V by 5 bases; bases with no gene match: 7. The CDR3 bases that were read are TGCAGTGCTGCTGGACTAGACGGCTACGAG. Its protein product is CSAAGLDGYE. The whole CDR3 sequence is CSAAGLDGYEQYF.

In regard to this clone: The CDR3 end falls 3 residues outside the read, so it is completed with the germline J gene. J is TRBJ2-5 and V is TRBV6-2 or TRBV6-3, with 11 bases identical to TRBD1. The V segment lost 7 bases and the J segment 5 bases; nucleotides outside the gene matches: 9. The germline CDR1 and CDR2 sequences are MNHEY and SVGEGT. CDR3 length: 15 residues. Incomplete CDR3 DNA: TGTGCCAGCAACCTGGACAGGGGGCGCTTCGAGACC. Translating it yields CASNLDRGRFET. The whole CDR3 sequence is CASNLDRGRFETQYF.

Details on this clone: The read terminates 3 residues before the CDR3 end, so the remaining end is supplied by the germline J gene. This chain connects TRBV10-3 to TRBJ2-7, with TRBD2 as a possible D gene (6 bases). V was pared by 10 bases and J by 0 bases, with 13 bases between. The germline CDR1 and CDR2 sequences are ENHRY and SYGVKD. The CDR3 is 13 amino acids. CDR3 DNA, as far as it was read: TGTGCCAGCCAACTAGCAGGCTCCTACGAG. Its protein product is CASQLAGSYE. The whole CDR3 is CASQLAGSYEQYF.

Concerning this clone itself: The sequenced fragment ends 3 residues before the CDR3 boundary, so the rest is inferred from the germline J gene. The V and J genes are TRBV18 and TRBJ2-7; D unclear. From germline, CDR1 is KGHSH and CDR2 LQKENI. Deletions cut 3 bases from V and 4 bases from J, with 13 bases between. The CDR3 covers 14 residues. The sequenced part of the CDR3 DNA is TGTGCCAGCTCACCGGGCCAGCTTCGGTACGAG. Amino acids: CASSPGQLRYE. The full CDR3 is CASSPGQLRYEQYF.

CDR3 sequence: CASRPSPAYEQYF. The covered CDR3 bases are TGTGCCAGCAGACCTAGTCCGGCCTACGAG. V is TRBV2 and J is TRBJ2-7; D unclear. The CDR3 end falls 3 residues outside the read, so it is completed with the germline J gene. V gave up 6 bases and J gave up 2 bases, with 11 bases separating them. Germline values: CDR1 SNHLY, CDR2 FYNNEI. The CDR3 length is 13 residues.

Here the CDR3 reads CASSPDTGEPPLHF. CDR3 DNA (partial): TGTGCCAGCTCACCAGATACGGGTGAGCCACCC. The J gene is TRBJ1-6, the V gene TRBV18; the D is unclear. Read sequence stops 3 residues before the CDR3 end, and the germline J gene provides the missing end. Looked up from germline, CDR1 is KGHSH and CDR2 is LQKENI. The CDR3 runs 14 residues. V lost 2 bases to trimming and J lost 11 bases, with 13 bases between them.

About this clone itself: The read terminates 3 residues ahead of where the CDR3 ends, so the germline J gene completes it. This chain links TRBV19 with TRBJ2-1; 7 nucleotides line up with TRBD1. The CDR3 consists of 14 residues. V lost 5 bases, J lost 5 bases, and 6 bases stayed unmatched. Germline V gene lookup returns CDR1 LNHDA and CDR2 SQIVND (reference sequence). The DNA read from the CDR3 is TGTGCCAGTAGTTCTGGGACAGTCAACAATGAG. Translation gives CASSSGTVNNE. The full CDR3 sequence reads CASSSGTVNNEQFF.

A remark on this clone: The read ends 3 residues early relative to the CDR3; the germline J gene fills the gap. The rearrangement joins TRBV2 to TRBJ2-7, with TRBD2 identical over 7 bases. Trimming cost V 1 base and J 3 bases; bases outside gene matches: 9. Germline assignment: CDR1 SNHLY and CDR2 FYNNEI. The CDR3 is 16 amino acids. The CDR3 here is CASSEVGLAVYYEQYF. CDR3 DNA, as far as it was read: TGTGCCAGCAGTGAAGTGGGGCTAGCGGTTTACTACGAG.

A word on this clone: The CDR3 end lies 3 residues beyond the end of the read and is filled in from the germline J gene. The chain has TRBV30 and TRBJ2-1; no reliable D call. Germline lookup yields CDR1 GTSNPN and CDR2 SVGIG (reference sequence). This CDR3 has 11 residues. The ends were cut back, 2 bases at V and 9 bases at J, with 8 bases in the middle. Incomplete CDR3 DNA: TGTGCCTGGAGTTTGTTCGGTGAG. It translates to CAWSLFGE. The complete CDR3 protein is CAWSLFGEQFF. The full variable domain, in which reference TRBV30 and TRBJ2-1 provide the parts outside the CDR3, is SQTIHQWPATLVQPVGSPLSLECTVEGTSNPNLYWYRQAAGRGLQLLFYSVGIGQISSEVPQNLSASRPQDRQFILSSKKLLLSDSGFYLCAWSLFGEQFFGPGTRLTVL.

A remark on this clone: The observed sequence ends 3 residues before the CDR3 terminus, with the missing tail filled in from the germline J gene. This chain links TRBV2 with TRBJ2-5; 7 bases match TRBD1. Germline-derived CDR1 and CDR2 are SNHLY and FYNNEI. The CDR3 spans 12 residues. Trimming at V came to 10 bases and at J to 4 bases, leaving 6 bases not matched to a gene. CDR3 bases read: TGTGCCACTACAGGGGTACGAGAGACC. Its protein is CATTGVRET. The whole CDR3 sequence is CATTGVRETQYF. Using reference TRBV2 and TRBJ2-5 for the parts outside the CDR3, the full variable domain is EPEVTQTPSHQVTQMGQEVILRCVPISNHLYFYWYRQILGQKVEFLVSFYNNEISEKSEIFDDQFSVERPDGSNFTLKIRSTKLEDSAMYFCATTGVRETQYFGPGTRLLVL.

CDR3 amino acids: CAIKSEQHNTQYF. Partial CDR3 DNA: TGTGCCATCAAAAGTGAACAACACAATACG. The chain carries TRBV10-3 and TRBJ2-3; no firm D call. Coverage ceases 3 residues before the CDR3 finishes, and the germline J gene fills in the end. The CDR3 is 13 residues long. The V end lost 7 bases, the J end lost 7 bases, and 15 bases lay between the germline ends. CDR1 ENHRY and CDR2 SYGVKD come from the germline V gene.

Details on this clone: The read terminates 3 residues before the CDR3 end, so the remaining end is supplied by the germline J gene. The rearrangement joins TRBV5-1 to TRBJ1-5; 11 nucleotides align to TRBD1. The CDR3 sequence is 16 residues long. CDR1 is SGHRS and CDR2 is YFSETQ in the germline V gene. J lost 5 bases, V lost 3 bases, and 7 bases had no gene match. The CDR3 DNA, read in part, is TGCGCCAGCAGCTCGGGGACAGGGGGATTCGATCAGCCC. This codes for CASSSGTGGFDQP. The complete CDR3 protein is CASSSGTGGFDQPQHF.

The CDR3 DNA, read in part, is TGTGCCAGCAGTTACTTACGCGGAAGCTCCTACAATGAG. It encodes CASSYLRGSSYNE. The whole CDR3 protein reads CASSYLRGSSYNEQFF. The chain uses TRBV6-2 or TRBV6-3 and TRBJ2-1; D not resolved. The read ends 3 residues before the CDR3 terminus; that terminus is restored from the germline J gene. The CDR3 covers 16 residues. Trimming stripped 1 base from V and 0 bases from J, with 10 bases between. Per germline, CDR1 MNHEY and CDR2 SVGEGT.

With regard to this clone: The CDR3 end falls 3 residues outside the read, so it is completed with the germline J gene. This chain links TRBV19 with TRBJ1-6; D perhaps matches TRBD1 (5 bases). The CDR3 loop spans 14 amino acids. CDR1 is LNHDA, CDR2 SQIVND, per germline (reference sequence). V dropped 5 bases and J dropped 0 bases, with 5 bases sitting between them. CDR3 sequence reads: CASSDSSYNSPLHF. The part of the CDR3 DNA that was read is TGTGCCAGTAGTGACAGCTCCTATAATTCACCC.

Of note for this clone: The read ends 3 residues early relative to the CDR3; the germline J gene fills the gap. The chain combines TRBV20-1 with TRBJ2-5; the D gene is possibly TRBD2 (6 bases). Germline CDR1 DFQATT, CDR2 SNEGSKA (reference sequence). V was trimmed by 1 base and J by 2 bases, leaving 8 bases between them. The CDR3 covers 13 residues. CDR3: CSARVEGQETQYF. The CDR3 DNA, read in part, is TGCAGTGCTAGAGTGGAGGGGCAAGAGACC.

Concerning this clone: The read halts 3 residues ahead of the CDR3 end, with the missing end drawn from the germline J gene. The rearrangement joins TRBV10-3 to TRBJ1-3, with D possibly being TRBD1 (5 bases). The germline V and J ends were trimmed by 10 bases and 1 base, with 11 bases remaining between them. Germline lookup yields CDR1 ENHRY and CDR2 SYGVKD. This CDR3 comprises 13 residues. CDR3 protein: CASTGQSGNTIYF. The part of the CDR3 DNA that was read is TGTGCCAGTACTGGACAATCTGGAAACACC.

With respect to this clone: The CDR3 end lies 3 residues beyond the end of the read and is filled in from the germline J gene. The chain links TRBV2 to TRBJ1-6, with TRBD1 matching over 8 bases. The CDR3 is 13 amino acids. With V trimmed by 8 bases and J by 5 bases, 2 bases remained unmatched. Germline V lookup: CDR1 SNHLY, CDR2 FYNNEI. The part of the CDR3 DNA that was read is TGTGCCAGCCGGACAGGGAATAATTCACCC. As protein: CASRTGNNSP. The whole CDR3 sequence is CASRTGNNSPLHF.

Comment on this clone: The read is 3 residues too short to cover the CDR3 end, so that end is filled in from the germline J gene. The genes are TRBV20-1 and TRBJ2-2, with 7 bases aligning to TRBD1. V gave up 3 bases and J gave up 6 bases; unmatched junction bases: 4. Germline V CDR1 and CDR2: DFQATT, SNEGSKA (reference sequence). The CDR3 totals 13 residues. The CDR3 here is CSASDRAAGELFF. Partial CDR3 DNA: TGCAGTGCTAGTGACAGGGCCGCCGGGGAG.

Points on this clone: The CDR3 end lies 3 residues beyond the end of the read and is filled in from the germline J gene. J is TRBJ2-6 and V is TRBV7-9; D is ambiguous. Looked up from germline, CDR1 is SEHNR and CDR2 is FQNEAQ (reference sequence). V lost 5 bases to trimming and J lost 0 bases, with 8 bases between them. The CDR3 length is 15 residues. Here the CDR3 reads CASSMGNSGANVLTF. The CDR3 bases that were read are TGTGCCAGCAGCATGGGCAACTCTGGGGCCAACGTC.

On this clone: The read halts 3 residues ahead of the CDR3 end, with the missing end drawn from the germline J gene. V and J are TRBV30 and TRBJ2-3, with D unresolved. The V and J ends lost 4 bases and 4 bases respectively, with 12 bases between them. The germline V gene encodes CDR1 GTSNPN and CDR2 SVGIG (reference sequence). This CDR3 is 13 amino acids long. The sequenced CDR3 bases are TGTGCCTGGATGGTCAGGCCCGCAGATACG. It codes for CAWMVRPADT. The CDR3 as a whole reads CAWMVRPADTQYF.

Notes on this clone: The CDR3 end falls 3 residues outside the read, so it is completed with the germline J gene. This sequence joins TRBV19 and TRBJ1-4, with TRBD1 matching over 7 bases. In germline, CDR1 is LNHDA, CDR2 SQIVND (reference sequence). With 5 bases clipped from V and 8 bases from J, the junction kept 8 bases outside the gene matches. This CDR3 comprises 14 residues. CDR3 residues: CASSHRGIGEKLFF. The covered CDR3 bases are TGTGCCAGTAGTCACAGGGGTATAGGGGAAAAA. The full variable domain, its missing parts supplied by reference TRBV19 and TRBJ1-4, is DGGITQSPKYLFRKEGQNVTLSCEQNLNHDAMYWYRQDPGQGLRLIYYSQIVNDFQKGDIAEGYSVSREKKESFPLTVTSAQKNPTAFYLCASSHRGIGEKLFFGSGTQLSVL.

A note on this clone: The read is 3 residues too short to cover the CDR3 end, so that end is filled in from the germline J gene. The rearrangement links TRBV19 to TRBJ2-1, with TRBD2 identical over 8 bases. The CDR3 has 15 residues. Germline V gene data show CDR1 as LNHDA and CDR2 as SQIVND (reference sequence). The trim removed 5 bases at V and 5 bases at J, leaving 8 bases unmatched. The CDR3 here is CASSLRAGVDNEQFF. CDR3 DNA, as far as it was read: TGTGCCAGTAGTCTCCGAGCGGGAGTTGACAATGAG.